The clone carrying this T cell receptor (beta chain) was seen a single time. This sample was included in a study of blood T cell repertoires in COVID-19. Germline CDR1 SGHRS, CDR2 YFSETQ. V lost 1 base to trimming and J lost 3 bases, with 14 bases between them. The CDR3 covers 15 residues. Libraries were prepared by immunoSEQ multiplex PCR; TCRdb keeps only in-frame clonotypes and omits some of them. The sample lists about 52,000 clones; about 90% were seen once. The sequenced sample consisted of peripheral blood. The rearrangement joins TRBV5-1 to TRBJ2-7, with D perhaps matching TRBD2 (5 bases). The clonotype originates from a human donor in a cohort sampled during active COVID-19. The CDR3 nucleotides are TGCGCCAGCAGCTTGAGAGGGCCTCCTAACTACGAGCAGTACTTC. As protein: CASSLRGPPNYEQYF.